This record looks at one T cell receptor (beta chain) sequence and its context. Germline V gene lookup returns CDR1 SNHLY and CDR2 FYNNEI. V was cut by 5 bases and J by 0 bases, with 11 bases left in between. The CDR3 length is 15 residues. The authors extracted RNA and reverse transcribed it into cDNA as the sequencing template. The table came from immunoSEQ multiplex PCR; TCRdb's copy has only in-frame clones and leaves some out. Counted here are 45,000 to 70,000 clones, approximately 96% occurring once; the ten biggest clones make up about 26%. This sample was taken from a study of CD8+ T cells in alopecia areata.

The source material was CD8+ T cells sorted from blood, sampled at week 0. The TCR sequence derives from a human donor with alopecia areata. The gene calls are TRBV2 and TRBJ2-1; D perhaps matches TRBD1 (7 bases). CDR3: CASSYRGLSYNEQFF. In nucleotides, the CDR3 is TGTGCCAGCAGTTACAGGGGACTCTCCTACAATGAGCAGTTCTTC.